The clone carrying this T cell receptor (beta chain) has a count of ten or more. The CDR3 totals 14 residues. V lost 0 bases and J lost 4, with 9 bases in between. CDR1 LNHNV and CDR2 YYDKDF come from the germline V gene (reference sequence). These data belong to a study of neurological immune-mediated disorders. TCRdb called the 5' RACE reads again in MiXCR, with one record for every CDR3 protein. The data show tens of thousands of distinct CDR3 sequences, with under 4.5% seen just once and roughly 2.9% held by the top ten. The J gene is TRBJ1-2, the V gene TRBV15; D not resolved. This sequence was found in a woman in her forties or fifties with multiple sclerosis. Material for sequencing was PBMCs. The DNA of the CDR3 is TGTGCCACCAGCAGAGACAGGCTCTCCTATGGCTACACCTTC. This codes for CATSRDRLSYGYTF.